Presented here are 15 T cell receptor beta chains from one specimen sequenced in a study of identical twins. TCRdb reprocessed the 5' RACE reads via MiXCR and lists one record per CDR3 protein. In the table there are 500,000 or so distinct CDR3 sequences, roughly an eighth of which are singletons. This sample was shared with a second study, whose subject was yellow fever vaccine responses in identical twins.

Sequenced input: CD4+ T cells sorted from blood. Receptors were obtained from a woman younger than 35 in good health.

This clonotype was observed a few times. This chain uses TRBV5-1 with TRBJ1-4; 7 bases agree with TRBD1. CDR3 length: 15 residues. From germline, CDR1 is SGHRS and CDR2 YFSETQ. The V and J ends lost 5 bases and 5 bases, in that order; junction bases with no gene match: 9. The CDR3: CASSPTGQTNEKLFF. The CDR3 DNA reads as TGCGCCAGCAGTCCCACGGGACAGACAAATGAAAAACTGTTTTTT.

This clonotype was recorded a few times. The genes are TRBV21-1 and TRBJ2-1; the table names TRBD1, a call not compared with the DNA. TRBV21-1 is listed as a pseudogene. The CDR3 totals 16 residues. CDR3 protein: CASSNYRGTSYNEQFF. The CDR3 bases are TGTGCCAGCAGCAACTACAGGGGAACCTCCTACAATGAGCAGTTCTTC.

This clonotype showed up many times. V usage is TRBV5-1 and J usage is TRBJ1-1, with D possibly matching TRBD1 (6 bases). Germline lookup yields CDR1 SGHRS and CDR2 YFSETQ. The length of the CDR3 is 14 residues. V lost 4 bases, J lost 2 bases, and 12 bases lay in between. CDR3 DNA: TGCGCCAGCAGCGCAAACAGGGATAACACTGAAGCTTTCTTT. Translated, it gives CASSANRDNTEAFF. Combining the CDR3 with reference TRBV5-1 and TRBJ1-1 gives the whole variable domain KAGVTQTPRYLIKTRGQQVTLSCSPISGHRSVSWYQQTPGQGLQFLFEYFSETQRNKGNFPGRFSGRQFSNSRSEMNVSTLELGDSALYLCASSANRDNTEAFFGQGTRLTVV.

This clonotype was seen repeatedly, ten times or more. The chain links TRBV29-1 to TRBJ2-7, with 10 bases fitting TRBD1. Germline V gene data show CDR1 as SQVTM and CDR2 as ANQGSEA. V lost 7 bases, J lost 2 bases, and 11 bases stayed unmatched. The CDR3 extends over 15 amino acids. CDR3 residues: CSAWTGGKTAYEQYF. The CDR3 nucleotides are TGCAGCGCTTGGACAGGGGGAAAAACAGCCTACGAGCAGTACTTC.

This clonotype was seen more than once but under ten times. CDR3 DNA sequence: TGTGCCAGCACCCTCCCGGGGACTGAAGCTTTCTTT. This gives the protein CASTLPGTEAFF. The chain employs TRBV28 and TRBJ1-1; D not certain. Germline V lookup: CDR1 MDHEN, CDR2 SYDVKM. CDR3 length: 12 amino acids. V gave up 7 bases and J gave up 5 bases, with 11 bases separating them.

The chain employs TRBV3-1 and TRBJ2-1; possible D gene TRBD2, 6 bases. Germline V gives CDR1 LGHDT, CDR2 YNNKEL (reference sequence). The CDR3 has 19 residues. The V gene lost 3 bases and the J gene lost 4 bases, with 25 bases spanning the gap. The CDR3 region has the DNA TGTGCCAGCAGCCAGGAGGTCCCTAGGGCCGGGAGAGGTTACAATGAGCAGTTCTTC. Protein: CASSQEVPRAGRGYNEQFF.

The CDR3 is CATSDSLAGGRDTQYF. The CDR3 DNA reads as TGTGCCACCAGTGATTCTCTAGCGGGGGGGCGAGATACGCAGTATTTT. The chain combines TRBV24-1 with TRBJ2-3; TRBD2 agrees at 12 bases. The length of the CDR3 is 16 residues. CDR1 is KGHDR, CDR2 SFDVKD, per germline. After removal of 2 bases from V and 5 bases from J, the junction contained 4 bases not matched to a gene.

With respect to this clonotype: A much larger clone differs by one base, so this may be a read error. The chain is built from TRBV28 and TRBJ2-4; D gene unclear. Trimming removed 5 bases from V and 3 bases from J, with 11 bases in between. Germline values: CDR1 MDHEN, CDR2 SYDVKM. The CDR3 runs 14 residues. CDR3 protein: CASSPKGLKNIQYF. The CDR3 DNA follows: TGTGCCAGCAGTCCGAAGGGCCTCAAAAACATTCAGTACTTC.

This clonotype was observed a handful of times. The gene calls are TRBV11-2 and TRBJ2-1, with D maybe TRBD1 (6 bases). Germline V gene sequence: CDR1 SGHAT, CDR2 FQNNGV. Trimming pared 5 bases from V and 5 bases from J, leaving 19 bases between. The CDR3 spans 16 residues. The CDR3 loop reads CASSPGRQVADNEQFF. In nucleotides, the CDR3 is TGTGCCAGCAGCCCCGGAAGACAGGTGGCTGACAATGAGCAGTTCTTC.

There are many counts of this clonotype. V usage is TRBV7-2 and J usage is TRBJ1-2; D is unresolved. The length of the CDR3 is 15 residues. CDR1 is SGHTA and CDR2 is FQGNSA in the germline V gene. The V end was cut by 0 bases, the J end by 1 base, with 9 bases between. CDR3 bases: TGTGCCAGCAGCTTAGCATCGGTTAATAACTATGGCTACACCTTC. This sequence encodes CASSLASVNNYGYTF.

This clonotype showed up many times. V and J are TRBV12-3 or TRBV12-4 and TRBJ2-3; D is unresolved. V gave up 3 bases and J gave up 6 bases, with 13 bases separating them. CDR3 length equals 14 residues. The CDR3, as DNA: TGTGCCAGCAGTTTGATCGTGAACAGTGATACGCAGTATTTT. Translating gives CASSLIVNSDTQYF.

This clonotype was observed a few times. The chain employs TRBV9 and TRBJ2-7; a possible D gene is TRBD2 (5 bases). The V and J ends lost 5 bases and 2 bases respectively, with 14 bases between them. Germline V lookup: CDR1 SGDLS, CDR2 YYNGEE. The CDR3 is 14 amino acids. DNA for the CDR3: TGTGCCAGCAGTAAGTCAGCGGATGCCTACGAGCAGTACTTC. Residues: CASSKSADAYEQYF.

This clonotype was seen a handful of times. V usage is TRBV20-1 and J usage is TRBJ2-7; tentative D call: TRBD2 (5 bases). V lost 8 bases and J 3 bases, leaving 20 bases between the germline ends. The CDR3 covers 14 residues. Germline CDR1 reads DFQATT; CDR2 reads SNEGSKA (reference sequence). The CDR3: CSSRPGMMIYEQYF. The CDR3 DNA sequence: TGCAGTTCCCGACCGGGAATGATGATCTACGAGCAGTACTTC.

This sequence joins TRBV19 and TRBJ2-1, with D unclear. Trimming took off 1 base at V and 0 bases at J, with 10 bases between the two ends. CDR3 length: 16 amino acids. The germline V gene encodes CDR1 LNHDA and CDR2 SQIVND (reference sequence). The CDR3 loop reads CASSIVGVSSYNEQFF. CDR3 DNA: TGTGCCAGTAGTATAGTTGGGGTCAGCTCCTACAATGAGCAGTTCTTC.

This sequence joins TRBV10-3 and TRBJ2-2, with TRBD1 identical over 7 bases. The junction had 7 bases not matched to a gene; V was cut back by 7 bases and J by 5 bases. The CDR3 sequence is 14 residues long. Germline V gene data show CDR1 as ENHRY and CDR2 as SYGVKD. The CDR3 loop reads CAITRGQDTGELFF. CDR3 bases: TGTGCCATCACCCGCGGACAGGATACCGGGGAGCTGTTTTTT.